This T cell receptor beta chain was sequenced for a study of cytomegalovirus exposure and HLA in healthy donors. V lost 3 bases and J lost 11; bases outside the gene matches: 4. This CDR3 contains 13 residues. The germline V gene has CDR1 MNHEY and CDR2 SMNVEV (reference sequence). Worth noting for this clone: The antigen remains undetermined.

Primers for the PCR totalled 60 Vbeta and 13 Jbeta. Sequenced by immunoSEQ multiplex PCR; TCRdb stores in-frame clones only, minus some. The sample yields about 140,000 clones, 70% to 85% seen once. Findings of the study overall: In a later analysis, around 18,000 TCR beta sequences were associated with HLA alleles at 0.05 false discovery rate.

The clonotype comes from a woman aged 40 to 49 in good health and CMV-seronegative. The V and J genes are TRBV27 and TRBJ1-6; 7 bases align to TRBD1. Input material: PBMCs. CDR3 sequence reads: CASSFGTGAPLHF. The CDR3 nucleotides read TGTGCCAGCAGTTTTGGAACAGGGGCACCCCTCCACTTT.